The source of this T cell receptor (beta chain) is a study of blood T cells in healthy people across ages. Findings and caveats of the study: Roughly linearly, TCR beta diversity per million T cells fell as age increased. What prevented conclusive comparison of naive and antigen-experienced cells was that PBMCs were unsorted. The study lacked donor CMV status, which possibly confounded expanded clonotype changes.

PCR was performed a second time for roughly 7 to 12 cycles using a sample-barcoded 5' primer and a J-beta primer mix. TCRdb re-analysed the 5' RACE reads in MiXCR, keeping a single row per CDR3 protein. Altogether 700,000 or so distinct CDR3 sequences are present, roughly 20% being singletons, with the ten largest covering roughly 22%. Roughly 9 milliliters of peripheral blood were drawn from each donor. Germline V CDR1 and CDR2: DFQATT, SNEGSKA (reference sequence). J gave up 9 bases and V 6 bases, and 11 bases lay outside the gene matches. This CDR3 has 14 residues. With regard to this clonotype: Its matching antigen is unknown.

The gene calls are TRBV20-1 and TRBJ2-1; TRBD2 matches 10 bases. Specimen: blood. The clonotype was recovered from a man aged 70 or older in good health. CDR3 nucleotide sequence: TGCAGTGCAGACGGGACTAGCGAGACCAGTGAGCAGTTCTTC. Residues: CSADGTSETSEQFF.